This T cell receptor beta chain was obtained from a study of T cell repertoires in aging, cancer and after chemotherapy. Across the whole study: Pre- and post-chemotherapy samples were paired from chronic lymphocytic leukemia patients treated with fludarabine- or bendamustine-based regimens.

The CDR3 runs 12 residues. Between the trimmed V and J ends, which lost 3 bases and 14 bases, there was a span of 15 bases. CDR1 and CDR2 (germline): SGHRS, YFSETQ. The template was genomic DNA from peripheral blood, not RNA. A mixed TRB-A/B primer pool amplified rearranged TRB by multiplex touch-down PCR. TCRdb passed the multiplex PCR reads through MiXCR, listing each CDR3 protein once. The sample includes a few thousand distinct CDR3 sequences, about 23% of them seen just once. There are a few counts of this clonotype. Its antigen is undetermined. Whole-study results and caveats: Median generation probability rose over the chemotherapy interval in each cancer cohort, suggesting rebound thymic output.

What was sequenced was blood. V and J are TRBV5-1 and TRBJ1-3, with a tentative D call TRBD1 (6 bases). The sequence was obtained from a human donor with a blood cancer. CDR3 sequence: CASSSNEGGVYF. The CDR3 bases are TGCGCCAGCAGCTCCAACGAGGGGGGCGTATATTTT.